These 23 T cell receptor beta chains originate from one sample sequenced in a study of Graves' ophthalmopathy and Graves' hyperthyroidism. Amplification from RNA transcripts yielded the TCR beta CDR3 regions. RT-PCR with HTBI primers came first, then second-round multiplex PCR. TCRdb fed the multiplex PCR reads into MiXCR, producing one record per CDR3 protein. The sample holds 400,000 to 450,000 distinct CDR3 sequences, about 21% seen once. The sequenced material came from peripheral blood. These receptors all come from a woman aged 18 to 35 with stable Graves' hyperthyroidism.

The chain joins TRBV6-1 to TRBJ2-7; 8 bases match TRBD1. V was clipped by 3 bases and J by 4 bases; unmatched bases: 11. This CDR3 has 16 amino acids. The germline V gene has CDR1 MNHNS and CDR2 SASEGT. CDR3 nucleotide sequence: TGTGCCAGCAGTGAGAGACGAGGACAGGGTTGGTACGAGCAGTACTTC. This codes for CASSERRGQGWYEQYF.

This clonotype showed up many times. The chain is built from TRBV7-2 and TRBJ1-5; 9 bases are shared with TRBD1. Per the germline V gene, CDR1 is SGHTA and CDR2 is FQGNSA. The length of the CDR3 is 15 residues. Trimming took 7 bases from V and 0 from J; bases not matched to a gene: 4. CDR3 in amino acids: CASNPGQGSNQPQHF. CDR3 in DNA: TGTGCCAGCAACCCGGGACAGGGTAGCAATCAGCCCCAGCATTTT.

This clonotype was seen ten or more times. The J gene is TRBJ2-5, the V gene TRBV7-2; D tentatively fits TRBD1 or TRBD2 (6 bases each). V was trimmed by 1 base and J by 3 bases, leaving 12 bases between them. CDR3 length: 15 residues. Germline loops: CDR1 SGHTA, CDR2 FQGNSA. CDR3 loop: CASSLGGADKETQYF. CDR3 bases: TGTGCCAGCAGCTTAGGGGGGGCGGACAAAGAGACCCAGTACTTC.

The chain recombines TRBV15 with TRBJ2-5, with D perhaps given as TRBD1 or TRBD2 (5 bases each). The CDR3 totals 15 residues. CDR1 is LNHNV, CDR2 YYDKDF, per germline (reference sequence). V was trimmed by 5 bases and J by 5 bases, leaving 18 bases between them. Here the CDR3 reads CATSPQNSRDETQYF. In DNA, the CDR3 is TGTGCCACCAGCCCGCAGAATTCCCGGGACGAGACCCAGTACTTC.

This clonotype was observed many times. The V and J genes are TRBV12-3 or TRBV12-4 and TRBJ1-3, with D unclear. Trimming removed 9 bases from V and 2 bases from J, with 5 bases in between. The CDR3 extends over 11 amino acids. CDR3 DNA: TGTGCCAGTGCGCCTGGAAACACCATATATTTT. Amino acid sequence: CASAPGNTIYF.

The rearrangement joins TRBV20-1 to TRBJ2-3; a possible D gene is TRBD2 (5 bases). From germline, CDR1 is DFQATT and CDR2 SNEGSKA (reference sequence). The CDR3 extends over 15 amino acids. The germline V and J ends were trimmed by 1 base and 4 bases, with 15 bases remaining between them. In nucleotides, the CDR3 is TGCAGTGCTAGAGTTGTAATCGGGATTGCAGATACGCAGTATTTT. Its translation: CSARVVIGIADTQYF.

This clonotype was detected once. This chain links TRBV5-1 with TRBJ1-6, with 9 bases lining up with TRBD1. CDR1 SGHRS and CDR2 YFSETQ come from the germline V gene. With 2 bases clipped from V and 10 bases from J, the junction kept 13 bases outside the gene matches. The CDR3 is 17 residues long. This CDR3 is CASSFVSGTGYRSPLHF. The CDR3 DNA is TGCGCCAGCAGCTTCGTTTCCGGGACAGGGTACCGCTCACCCCTCCACTTT.

This clonotype was seen at least ten times. J is TRBJ2-7 and V is TRBV20-1; 8 nucleotides agree with TRBD2. The germline V gene has CDR1 DFQATT and CDR2 SNEGSKA (reference sequence). Trimming at V came to 3 bases and at J to 4 bases, leaving 8 bases not matched to a gene. The CDR3 has 14 amino acids. The CDR3: CSASSMSGSYEQYF. Written as DNA, the CDR3 is TGCAGTGCTAGTTCGATGAGCGGGAGTTACGAGCAGTACTTC.

The V gene is TRBV9, the J gene TRBJ2-7; D is possibly TRBD2 (5 bases). The V gene lost 0 bases and the J gene lost 0 bases, with 10 bases spanning the gap. This CDR3 comprises 15 residues. Germline CDR1 is SGDLS and CDR2 is YYNGEE. The CDR3 DNA reads as TGTGCCAGCAGCGTAGGTATAGCGCCCTCCTACGAGCAGTACTTC. This codes for CASSVGIAPSYEQYF.

The table lists this clonotype with many counts. CDR3 nucleotide sequence: TGTGCCACCAGTGAAACAGATGGTGATGGCTACACCTTC. As protein: CATSETDGDGYTF. The rearrangement joins TRBV24-1 to TRBJ1-2; D unclear. CDR3 length equals 13 residues. Germline V gene sequence: CDR1 KGHDR, CDR2 SFDVKD. Trimming pared 4 bases from V and 6 bases from J, leaving 11 bases between.

This clonotype showed up many times. The genes are TRBV4-3 and TRBJ2-7, with D hard to call. This CDR3 is built from 15 residues. The V end lost 4 bases, the J end lost 0 bases, and 13 bases lay between the germline ends. Germline-derived CDR1 and CDR2 are LGHNA and YSLEER. This chain's CDR3 is CASSLHASDSYEQYF. CDR3 sequence (DNA): TGCGCCAGCAGCCTGCATGCCAGCGACTCCTACGAGCAGTACTTC.

This clonotype was seen at least ten times. The rearrangement joins TRBV30 to TRBJ2-7; TRBD2 matches at 7 bases. In germline, CDR1 is GTSNPN, CDR2 SVGIG (reference sequence). V lost 4 bases, J lost 1 base, and 4 bases stayed unmatched. The CDR3 contains 13 residues. CDR3 in amino acids: CAWKRGESYEQYF. The CDR3 DNA follows: TGTGCCTGGAAACGGGGGGAATCCTACGAGCAGTACTTC.

The chain couples TRBV14 to TRBJ2-7; 12 nucleotides match TRBD2. Trimming cost V 5 bases and J 2 bases; bases outside gene matches: 16. The CDR3 spans 19 residues. Looked up from germline, CDR1 is SGHDN and CDR2 is FVKESK. The CDR3 bases are TGTGCCAGCAGCGATTCCCAGGGGGCTACTAGCGGGAGGACCTACGAGCAGTACTTC. Protein: CASSDSQGATSGRTYEQYF.

The chain couples TRBV6-1 to TRBJ1-1, with D possibly matching TRBD1 (5 bases). CDR3 length equals 17 residues. V was clipped by 3 bases and J by 2 bases, with 19 bases between them. In germline, CDR1 is MNHNS, CDR2 SASEGT. The CDR3 is CASSDPLGGPLNTEAFF. The CDR3 coding sequence is TGTGCCAGCAGTGATCCCTTGGGGGGACCCTTAAACACTGAAGCTTTCTTT.

This clonotype was seen many times. The V call is TRBV19, the J call TRBJ2-7; D is uncertain. From germline, CDR1 is LNHDA and CDR2 SQIVND (reference sequence). The CDR3 length is 15 residues. The ends were cut back, 3 bases at V and 3 bases at J, with 15 bases in the middle. The CDR3 loop reads CASSIFYLGGYEQYF. CDR3 sequence (DNA): TGTGCCAGTAGTATTTTTTATTTGGGCGGCTACGAGCAGTACTTC. The complete variable domain, with remaining parts taken from reference TRBV19 and TRBJ2-7, reads DGGITQSPKYLFRKEGQNVTLSCEQNLNHDAMYWYRQDPGQGLRLIYYSQIVNDFQKGDIAEGYSVSREKKESFPLTVTSAQKNPTAFYLCASSIFYLGGYEQYFGPGTRLTVT.

This clonotype has only a few counts. V is TRBV3-1 and J is TRBJ2-2, with 7 bases fitting TRBD2. Trimming cost V 0 bases and J 5 bases; bases outside gene matches: 12. Germline CDR1 LGHDT, CDR2 YNNKEL (reference sequence). The CDR3 consists of 18 residues. The CDR3 region is CASSQDLREGEWTGELFF. The CDR3 DNA is TGTGCCAGCAGCCAAGATTTGAGGGAGGGCGAATGGACCGGGGAGCTGTTTTTT.

This rearrangement joins TRBV12-3 or TRBV12-4 to TRBJ1-1; D is uncertain. This CDR3 contains 14 residues. Trimming removed 3 bases from V and 2 bases from J, with 10 bases in between. The CDR3 is CASSLSPFNTEAFF. The CDR3 DNA follows: TGTGCCAGCAGTTTGAGCCCGTTTAACACTGAAGCTTTCTTT.

This clonotype was recorded many times. The V and J genes are TRBV6-2 or TRBV6-3 and TRBJ2-7; D gene ambiguous. The CDR3 loop spans 14 amino acids. Germline assignment: CDR1 MNHEY and CDR2 SVGEGT. With 0 bases removed from V and 2 bases from J, the gap between germline ends came to 8 bases. The CDR3 here is CASSYSQNAYEQYF. The CDR3 region has the DNA TGTGCCAGCAGTTACTCCCAGAACGCCTACGAGCAGTACTTC.

This clonotype was seen at least ten times. V gene TRBV5-4 combines with J gene TRBJ1-1; no clear D. The CDR3 contains 14 residues. Trimming removed 5 bases at V and 0 bases at J, with 11 bases between. Germline values: CDR1 SGHNT, CDR2 YYREEE (reference sequence). CDR3 loop: CASRDRNMNTEAFF. CDR3 DNA: TGTGCCAGCAGAGACCGAAACATGAACACTGAAGCTTTCTTT.

The V call is TRBV5-1, the J call TRBJ2-2, with 9 bases matching TRBD2. The CDR3 is made up of 17 amino acids. Germline CDR1 SGHRS, CDR2 YFSETQ. With V trimmed by 0 bases and J by 4 bases, 7 bases remained unmatched. CDR3 DNA sequence: TGCGCCAGCAGCTTGGCCATAGCGGGAGAGGTCACCGGGGAGCTGTTTTTT. Its translation is CASSLAIAGEVTGELFF.

With respect to this clonotype: This may come from a read error, since a much larger clone is one base off. The chain uses TRBV12-3 or TRBV12-4 and TRBJ2-2; 8 bases match TRBD1. The CDR3 is 16 amino acids. The trim removed 6 bases at V and 3 bases at J, leaving 9 bases unmatched. Here the CDR3 reads CASSNFWDRHTGELFF. CDR3 DNA: TGTGCCAGCAGCAATTTCTGGGACAGGCACACCGGGGAGCTGTTTTTT.

The genes are TRBV6-1 and TRBJ2-7; D remains ambiguous. The germline V gene has CDR1 MNHNS and CDR2 SASEGT. The CDR3 has 12 residues. V was clipped by 3 bases and J by 4 bases, with 7 bases between them. CDR3 in DNA: TGTGCCAGCAGTGAGAAACTATACGAGCAGTACTTC. Protein product: CASSEKLYEQYF.

The chain has TRBV6-1 and TRBJ2-7; D remains ambiguous. V was cut by 4 bases and J by 4 bases, with 11 bases left in between. The CDR3 consists of 13 residues. The V gene's germline CDR1 is MNHNS and CDR2 SASEGT. CDR3 residues: CASSVSRLYEQYF. The CDR3 DNA is TGTGCCAGCAGTGTAAGCAGACTTTACGAGCAGTACTTC.